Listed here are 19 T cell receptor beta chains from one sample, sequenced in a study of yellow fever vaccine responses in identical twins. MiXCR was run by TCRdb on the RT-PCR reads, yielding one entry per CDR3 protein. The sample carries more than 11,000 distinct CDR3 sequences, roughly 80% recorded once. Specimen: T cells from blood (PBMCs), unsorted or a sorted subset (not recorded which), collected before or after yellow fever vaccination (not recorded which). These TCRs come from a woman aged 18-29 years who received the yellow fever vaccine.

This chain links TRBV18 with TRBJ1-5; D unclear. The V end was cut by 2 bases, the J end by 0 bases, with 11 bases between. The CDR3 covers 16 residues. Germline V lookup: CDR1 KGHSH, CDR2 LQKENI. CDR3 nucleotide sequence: TGTGCCAGCTCACCAGTCTCGGCAGATAGCAATCAGCCCCAGCATTTT. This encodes CASSPVSADSNQPQHF.

The CDR3 DNA reads TGTGCCAGCAGACCACGGGGTACCTCCTACGAGCAGTACTTC. Its protein is CASRPRGTSYEQYF. The genes are TRBV12-3 or TRBV12-4 and TRBJ2-7; a weak D match, TRBD2 (5 bases). The CDR3 is 14 residues long. The V gene lost 6 bases and the J gene lost 0 bases, with 12 bases spanning the gap.

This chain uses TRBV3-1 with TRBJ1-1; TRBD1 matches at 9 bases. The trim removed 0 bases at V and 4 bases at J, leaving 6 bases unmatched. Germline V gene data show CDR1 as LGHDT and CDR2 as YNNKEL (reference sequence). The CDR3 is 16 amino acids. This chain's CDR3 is CASSQEQGARGTEAFF. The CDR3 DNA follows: TGTGCCAGCAGCCAAGAACAGGGGGCTCGAGGCACTGAAGCTTTCTTT.

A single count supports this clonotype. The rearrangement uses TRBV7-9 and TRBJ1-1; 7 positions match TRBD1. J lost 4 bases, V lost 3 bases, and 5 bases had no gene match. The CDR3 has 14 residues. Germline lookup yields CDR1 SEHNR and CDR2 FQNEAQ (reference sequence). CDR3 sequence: CASSLGQQVTEAFF. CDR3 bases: TGTGCCAGCAGCTTGGGACAGCAGGTCACTGAAGCTTTCTTT.

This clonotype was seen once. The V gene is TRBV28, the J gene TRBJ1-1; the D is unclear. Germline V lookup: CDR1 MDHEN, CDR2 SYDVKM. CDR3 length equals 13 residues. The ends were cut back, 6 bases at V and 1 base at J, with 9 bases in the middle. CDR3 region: CASRRTGNTEAFF. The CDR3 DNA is TGTGCCAGCAGACGGACGGGGAACACTGAAGCTTTCTTT.

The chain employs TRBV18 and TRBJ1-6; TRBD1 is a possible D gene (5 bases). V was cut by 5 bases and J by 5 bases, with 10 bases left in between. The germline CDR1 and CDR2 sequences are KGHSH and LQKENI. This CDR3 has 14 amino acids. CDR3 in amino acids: CASSKGQDNSPLHF. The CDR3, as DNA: TGTGCCAGCTCAAAGGGGCAGGATAATTCACCCCTCCACTTT.

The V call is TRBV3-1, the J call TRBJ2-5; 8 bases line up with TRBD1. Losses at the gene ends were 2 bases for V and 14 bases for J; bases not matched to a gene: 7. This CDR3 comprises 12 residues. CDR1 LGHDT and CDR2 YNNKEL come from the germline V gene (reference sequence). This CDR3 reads CASSQTRDRTYF. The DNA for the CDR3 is TGTGCCAGCAGCCAAACCCGGGACAGGACTTACTTC.

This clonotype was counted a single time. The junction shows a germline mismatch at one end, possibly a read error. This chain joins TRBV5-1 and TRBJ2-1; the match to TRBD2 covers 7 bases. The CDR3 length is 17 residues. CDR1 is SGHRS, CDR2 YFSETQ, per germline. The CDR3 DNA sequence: TGCGACAGCAGCTTGCAAATGAGCGGGGCACCCTACAATGAGCAGTTCTTC. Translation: CDSSLQMSGAPYNEQFF.

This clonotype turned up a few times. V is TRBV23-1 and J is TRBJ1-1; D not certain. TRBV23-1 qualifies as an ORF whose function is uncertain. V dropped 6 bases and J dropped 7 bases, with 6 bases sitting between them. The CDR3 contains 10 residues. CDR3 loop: CASSLIEAFF. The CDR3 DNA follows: TGCGCCAGCAGCCTGATTGAAGCTTTCTTT.

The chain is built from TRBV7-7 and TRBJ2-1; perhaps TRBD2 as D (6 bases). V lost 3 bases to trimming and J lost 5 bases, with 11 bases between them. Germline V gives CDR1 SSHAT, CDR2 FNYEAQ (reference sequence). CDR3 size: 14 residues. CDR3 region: CASSLGGTHNEQFF. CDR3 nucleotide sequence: TGTGCCAGCAGCTTGGGCGGGACCCACAATGAGCAGTTCTTC.

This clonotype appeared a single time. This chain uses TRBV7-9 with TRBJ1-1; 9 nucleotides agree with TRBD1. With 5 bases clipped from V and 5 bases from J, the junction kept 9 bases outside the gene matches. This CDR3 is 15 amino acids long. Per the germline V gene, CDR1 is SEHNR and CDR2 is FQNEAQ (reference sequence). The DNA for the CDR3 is TGTGCCAGCAGCCCTCGGACAGGGGTGGGTACTGAAGCTTTCTTT. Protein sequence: CASSPRTGVGTEAFF.

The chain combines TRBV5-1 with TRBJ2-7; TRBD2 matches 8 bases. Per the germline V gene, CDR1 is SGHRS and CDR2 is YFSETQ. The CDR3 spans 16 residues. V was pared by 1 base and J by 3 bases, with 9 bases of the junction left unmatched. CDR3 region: CASSLFPAGDIYEQYF. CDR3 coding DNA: TGCGCCAGCAGCTTGTTTCCAGCGGGGGACATCTACGAGCAGTACTTC. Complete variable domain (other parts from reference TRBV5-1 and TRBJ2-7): KAGVTQTPRYLIKTRGQQVTLSCSPISGHRSVSWYQQTPGQGLQFLFEYFSETQRNKGNFPGRFSGRQFSNSRSEMNVSTLELGDSALYLCASSLFPAGDIYEQYFGPGTRLTVT.

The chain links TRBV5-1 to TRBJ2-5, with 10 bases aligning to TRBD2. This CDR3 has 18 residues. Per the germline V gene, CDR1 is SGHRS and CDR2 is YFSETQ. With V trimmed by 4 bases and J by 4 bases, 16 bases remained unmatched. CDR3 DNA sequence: TGCGCCAGCAGCACGAATCCGGTCCTAGCGGGAGCAGGAGAGACCCAGTACTTC. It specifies CASSTNPVLAGAGETQYF.

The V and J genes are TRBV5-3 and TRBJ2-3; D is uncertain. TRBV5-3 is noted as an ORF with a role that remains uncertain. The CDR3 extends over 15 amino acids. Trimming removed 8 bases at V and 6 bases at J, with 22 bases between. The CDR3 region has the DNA TGTGCCAGTAGCCTGGCGGAGCCCTCCTTGGATACGCAGTATTTT. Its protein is CASSLAEPSLDTQYF.

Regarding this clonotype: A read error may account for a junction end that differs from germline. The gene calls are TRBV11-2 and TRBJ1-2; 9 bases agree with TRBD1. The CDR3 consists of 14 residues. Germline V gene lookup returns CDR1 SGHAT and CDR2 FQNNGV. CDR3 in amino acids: CASSFTGGASDLSF. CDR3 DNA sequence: TGTGCCAGCAGCTTTACAGGGGGCGCGTCAGATCTCTCCTTC.

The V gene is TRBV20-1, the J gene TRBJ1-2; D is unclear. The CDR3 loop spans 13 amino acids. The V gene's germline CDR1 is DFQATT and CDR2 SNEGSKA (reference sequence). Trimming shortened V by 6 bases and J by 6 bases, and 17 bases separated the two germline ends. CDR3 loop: CSAPDQLQDGYTF. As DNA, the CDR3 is TGCAGTGCCCCCGACCAGCTTCAGGATGGCTACACCTTC.

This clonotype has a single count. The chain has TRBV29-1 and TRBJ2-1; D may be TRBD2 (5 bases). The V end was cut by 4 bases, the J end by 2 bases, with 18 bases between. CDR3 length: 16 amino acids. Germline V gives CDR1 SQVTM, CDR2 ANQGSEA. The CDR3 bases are TGCAGCGTTGGAGGCGGAGGCGGTCCGACCTACAATGAGCAGTTCTTC. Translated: CSVGGGGGPTYNEQFF.

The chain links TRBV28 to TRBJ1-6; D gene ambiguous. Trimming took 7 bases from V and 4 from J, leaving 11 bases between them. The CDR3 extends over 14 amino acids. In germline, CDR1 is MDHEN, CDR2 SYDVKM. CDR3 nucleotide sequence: TGTGCCAGCATCAGTGGCCTATATAATTCACCCCTCCACTTT. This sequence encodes CASISGLYNSPLHF.

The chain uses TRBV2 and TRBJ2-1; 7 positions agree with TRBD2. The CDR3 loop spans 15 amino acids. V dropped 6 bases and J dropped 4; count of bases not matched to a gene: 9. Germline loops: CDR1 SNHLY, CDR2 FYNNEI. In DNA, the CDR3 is TGTGCCAGCAGCCCCGGGACTACTCAATACAATGAGCAGTTCTTC. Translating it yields CASSPGTTQYNEQFF.